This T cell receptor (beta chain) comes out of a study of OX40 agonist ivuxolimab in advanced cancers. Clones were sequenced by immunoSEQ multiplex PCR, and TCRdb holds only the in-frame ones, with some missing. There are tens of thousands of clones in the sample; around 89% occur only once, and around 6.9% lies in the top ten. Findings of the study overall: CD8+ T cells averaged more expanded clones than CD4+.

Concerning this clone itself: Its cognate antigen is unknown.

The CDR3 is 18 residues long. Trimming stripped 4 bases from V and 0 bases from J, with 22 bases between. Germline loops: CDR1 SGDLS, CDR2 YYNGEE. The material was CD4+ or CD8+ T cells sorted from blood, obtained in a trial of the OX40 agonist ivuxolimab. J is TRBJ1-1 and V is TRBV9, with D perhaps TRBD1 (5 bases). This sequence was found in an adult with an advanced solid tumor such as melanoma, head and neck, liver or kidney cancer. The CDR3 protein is CASSLSPGRFEMNTEAFF. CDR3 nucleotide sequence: TGTGCCAGCAGCCTCAGTCCGGGGCGATTTGAGATGAACACTGAAGCTTTCTTT.